The T cell receptor (beta chain) under discussion was sequenced for a study of cytomegalovirus exposure and HLA in healthy donors. General study findings and limits: Common viral pathogens were later found to be apparently linked to several of the most significant clusters. With high specificity and sensitivity, the classifier reportedly diagnosed cytomegalovirus status. Per a later analysis, 15,000 to 20,000 TCR beta sequences showed association with HLA alleles at 0.05 false discovery rate. Among immune exposure information, only CMV serostatus was available.

Both 60 Vbeta primers and 13 Jbeta primers went into the PCR. The protocol was immunoSEQ multiplex PCR, while the TCRdb copy is restricted to in-frame clones and leaves out a portion. The sample gives 180,000 or so clones, around 77% of which show up once; about 1.9% is in the top ten. Points on this clone: Its antigen remains unidentified.

CDR3 length: 16 residues. Germline V gene lookup returns CDR1 LNHNV and CDR2 YYDKDF (reference sequence). With 2 bases clipped from V and 10 bases from J, the junction kept 14 bases outside the gene matches. Sequencing used PBMCs. The chain joins TRBV15 to TRBJ2-1, with 7 positions matching TRBD2. This receptor was obtained from a woman in her twenties or thirties in good health and CMV-seropositive. DNA of the CDR3: TGTGCCACCAGCAGATTCGTAGCGGGCCTAGCAATGGAGCAGTTCTTC. It specifies CATSRFVAGLAMEQFF.